This entry describes one TCR beta chain. Its antigen remains unidentified. These data come from a study of T cell repertoires in cytomegalovirus infection. Looking at the study overall: It can be stated that public TCR beta signatures indicated CMV infection as well as a matching HLA type. General study points: Public TCR beta family frequency separated CMV-and-HLA carriers, including in an independent cohort. HLA-C-restricted TCR beta clonotypes specific for CMV led the ex vivo response.

Trimming cost V 5 bases and J 7 bases, with 26 bases left between them. The germline CDR1 and CDR2 sequences are MDHEN and SYDVKM. The CDR3 sequence is 17 residues long. TCRdb reprocessed the reads with MiXCR, giving one entry per CDR3 protein. The table records some 150,000 distinct CDR3 sequences, roughly 6% of them present only once. Sequences were obtained from PBMCs. The chain joins TRBV28 to TRBJ1-2, with D perhaps matching TRBD1 (5 bases). The receptor comes from a human donor in good health (CMV status not recorded). Some clones in this sample may be carry-over from other donors' samples. DNA of the CDR3: TGTGCCAGCAGTCTCGGGGCCGGTGGGGTGGGAATTGTTGGCTACACCTTC. This codes for CASSLGAGGVGIVGYTF.